This is a list of T cell receptor beta chains from one sample in a study of blood T cell repertoires in COVID-19. Profiled with immunoSEQ multiplex PCR; TCRdb holds only in-frame clones, not every one. The sample holds about 220,000 clones; roughly nine tenths are singletons and the top ten take roughly 10%. Material: peripheral blood. Receptors were obtained from a woman aged 45-65 years with COVID-19, enrolled during active disease. CDR3s include the opening cysteine and the closing phenylalanine or tryptophan. A D gene is named only where the DNA matches it firmly.

TRBD2	TRBJ2-3	TRBV7-8	CASSLFLGGINTQYF
-	TRBJ2-3	TRBV5-1	CASSLVPGSTDTQYF
-	TRBJ1-1	TRBV7-2	CASSAGGWVRNTEAFF
-	TRBJ1-2	TRBV6-2/TRBV6-3	CASSYAGADTNYGYTF
-	TRBJ2-1	TRBV19	CASSIRAWGGLSYNEQFF
TRBD1	TRBJ2-2	TRBV11-2	CASSLWETGTGELFF
-	TRBJ2-1	TRBV20-1	CSAGQSNEQFF
-	TRBJ2-7	TRBV28	CASSASGAEQYF
-	TRBJ2-5	TRBV6-2/TRBV6-3	CASSYWAVQETQYF
-	TRBJ2-1	TRBV15	CATSSKTHNEQFF